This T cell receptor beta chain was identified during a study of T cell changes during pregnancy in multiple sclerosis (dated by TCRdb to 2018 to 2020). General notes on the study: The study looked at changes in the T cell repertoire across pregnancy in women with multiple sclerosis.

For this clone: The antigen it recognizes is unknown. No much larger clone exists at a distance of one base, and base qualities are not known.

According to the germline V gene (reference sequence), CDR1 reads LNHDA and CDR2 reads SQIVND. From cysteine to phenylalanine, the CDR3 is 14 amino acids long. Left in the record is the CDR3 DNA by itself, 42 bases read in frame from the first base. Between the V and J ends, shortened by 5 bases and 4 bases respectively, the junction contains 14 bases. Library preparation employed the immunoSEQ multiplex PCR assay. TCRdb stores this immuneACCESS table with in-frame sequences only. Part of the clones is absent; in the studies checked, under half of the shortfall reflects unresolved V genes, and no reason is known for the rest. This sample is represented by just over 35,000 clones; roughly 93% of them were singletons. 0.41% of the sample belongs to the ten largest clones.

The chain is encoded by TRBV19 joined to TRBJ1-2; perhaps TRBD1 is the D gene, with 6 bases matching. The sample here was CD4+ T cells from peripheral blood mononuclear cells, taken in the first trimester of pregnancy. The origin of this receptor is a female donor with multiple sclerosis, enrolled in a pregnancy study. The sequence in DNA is TGTGCCAGTAGTGCAGGGGCCGGTGGCTATGGCTACACCTTC. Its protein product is CASSAGAGGYGYTF.